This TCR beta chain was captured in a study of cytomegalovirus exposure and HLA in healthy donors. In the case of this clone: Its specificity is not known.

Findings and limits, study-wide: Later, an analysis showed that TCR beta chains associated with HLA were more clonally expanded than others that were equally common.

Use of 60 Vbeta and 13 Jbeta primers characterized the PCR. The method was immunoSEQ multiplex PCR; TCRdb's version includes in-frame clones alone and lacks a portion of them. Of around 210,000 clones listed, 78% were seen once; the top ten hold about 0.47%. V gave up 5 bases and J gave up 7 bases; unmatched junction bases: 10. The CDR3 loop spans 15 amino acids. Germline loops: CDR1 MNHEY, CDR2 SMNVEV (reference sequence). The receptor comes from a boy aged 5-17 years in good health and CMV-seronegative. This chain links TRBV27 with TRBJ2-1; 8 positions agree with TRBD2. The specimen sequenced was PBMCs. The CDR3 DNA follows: TGTGCCAGCAGTCGGAGCGGGGGATCGGGGAATGAGCAGTTCTTC. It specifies CASSRSGGSGNEQFF.